The present T cell receptor (beta chain) was sequenced within a study of T cells after yellow fever vaccination. Across the whole study: The authors prepared low-cell-number fractions using SMART-Seq v4 Ultra Low Input.

Findings and limits, study-wide: Most clones from primary vaccination resurfaced after the booster (around 97% CD4, more than 75% CD8).

Details on this clonotype: Its matching antigen is unknown.

For TCR, cDNA came from 5'RACE template switching, which added a universal primer site and UMIs. MiXCR was run by TCRdb on the 5' RACE reads, yielding one entry per CDR3 protein. The table records about 300,000 distinct CDR3 sequences, 8.7% of them present only once. Germline V gene sequence: CDR1 WNHNN, CDR2 SYGVQD (reference sequence). The CDR3 is made up of 13 amino acids. The V end was cut by 6 bases, the J end by 5 bases, with 13 bases between. The rearrangement uses TRBV10-1 and TRBJ2-5, with TRBD2 as a possible D gene (6 bases). This receptor was taken from a man aged 18-30 years who received the YFV17D yellow fever vaccine. The starting material was CD4+ T cells sorted from PBMCs, obtained 5 days after the yellow fever booster vaccination. CDR3 region: CASRRGIGETQYF. The CDR3 DNA follows: TGCGCCAGCAGACGGGGGATCGGTGAGACCCAGTACTTC.